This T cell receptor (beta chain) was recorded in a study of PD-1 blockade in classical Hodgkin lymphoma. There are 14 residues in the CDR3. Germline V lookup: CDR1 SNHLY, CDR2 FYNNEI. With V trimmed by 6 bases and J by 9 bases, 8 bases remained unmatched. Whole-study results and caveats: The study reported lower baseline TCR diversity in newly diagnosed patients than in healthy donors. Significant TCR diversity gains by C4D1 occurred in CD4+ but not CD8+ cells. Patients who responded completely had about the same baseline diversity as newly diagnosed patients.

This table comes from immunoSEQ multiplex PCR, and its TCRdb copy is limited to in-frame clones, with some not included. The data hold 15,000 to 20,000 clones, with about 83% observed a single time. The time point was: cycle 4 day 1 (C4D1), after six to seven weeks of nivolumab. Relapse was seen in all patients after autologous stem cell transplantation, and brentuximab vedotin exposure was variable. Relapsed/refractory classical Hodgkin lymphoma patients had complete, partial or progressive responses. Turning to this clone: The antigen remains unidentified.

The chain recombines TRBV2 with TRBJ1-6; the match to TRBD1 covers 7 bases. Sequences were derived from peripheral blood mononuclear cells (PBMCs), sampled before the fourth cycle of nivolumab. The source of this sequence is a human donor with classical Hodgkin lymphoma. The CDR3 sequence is CASRTGTRGSPLHF. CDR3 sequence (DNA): TGTGCCAGCAGGACAGGGACCCGGGGTTCACCCCTCCACTTT.